This T cell receptor (beta chain) was profiled in a study of CD8 T cells in ankylosing spondylitis. V was pared by 3 bases and J by 5 bases, with 13 bases between. The CDR3 length is 14 residues. This clonotype occurred many times. Its antigen is not identified. TCR beta libraries were made by quantitative 5'-RACE with molecular barcodes. TCRdb reprocessed the 5' RACE reads via MiXCR and lists one record per CDR3 protein. This table has about 750,000 distinct CDR3 sequences, over 15% appearing once. Study-level results: Peripheral blood samples showed relatively rare disease-linked clones, and these clones were CD8+. Some of the motif variants had earlier been found in reactive arthritis patients' fluid and blood. Matched ankylosing spondylitis synovial fluid reportedly showed significant enrichment of disease-linked clones. Blood of patients with ankylosing spondylitis appeared to be characterized by a TCR beta motif of about 8 highly homologous variants.

The chain is built from TRBV12-3 or TRBV12-4 and TRBJ1-2; D may be TRBD1 (5 bases). The sample consisted of blood, either unsorted or a sorted T cell fraction (not recorded which). The sequence was collected from a male donor with ankylosing spondylitis. The CDR3 DNA follows: TGTGCCAGCAGTTTTGGGGGTTCGGTATATGGCTACACCTTC. This gives the protein CASSFGGSVYGYTF.